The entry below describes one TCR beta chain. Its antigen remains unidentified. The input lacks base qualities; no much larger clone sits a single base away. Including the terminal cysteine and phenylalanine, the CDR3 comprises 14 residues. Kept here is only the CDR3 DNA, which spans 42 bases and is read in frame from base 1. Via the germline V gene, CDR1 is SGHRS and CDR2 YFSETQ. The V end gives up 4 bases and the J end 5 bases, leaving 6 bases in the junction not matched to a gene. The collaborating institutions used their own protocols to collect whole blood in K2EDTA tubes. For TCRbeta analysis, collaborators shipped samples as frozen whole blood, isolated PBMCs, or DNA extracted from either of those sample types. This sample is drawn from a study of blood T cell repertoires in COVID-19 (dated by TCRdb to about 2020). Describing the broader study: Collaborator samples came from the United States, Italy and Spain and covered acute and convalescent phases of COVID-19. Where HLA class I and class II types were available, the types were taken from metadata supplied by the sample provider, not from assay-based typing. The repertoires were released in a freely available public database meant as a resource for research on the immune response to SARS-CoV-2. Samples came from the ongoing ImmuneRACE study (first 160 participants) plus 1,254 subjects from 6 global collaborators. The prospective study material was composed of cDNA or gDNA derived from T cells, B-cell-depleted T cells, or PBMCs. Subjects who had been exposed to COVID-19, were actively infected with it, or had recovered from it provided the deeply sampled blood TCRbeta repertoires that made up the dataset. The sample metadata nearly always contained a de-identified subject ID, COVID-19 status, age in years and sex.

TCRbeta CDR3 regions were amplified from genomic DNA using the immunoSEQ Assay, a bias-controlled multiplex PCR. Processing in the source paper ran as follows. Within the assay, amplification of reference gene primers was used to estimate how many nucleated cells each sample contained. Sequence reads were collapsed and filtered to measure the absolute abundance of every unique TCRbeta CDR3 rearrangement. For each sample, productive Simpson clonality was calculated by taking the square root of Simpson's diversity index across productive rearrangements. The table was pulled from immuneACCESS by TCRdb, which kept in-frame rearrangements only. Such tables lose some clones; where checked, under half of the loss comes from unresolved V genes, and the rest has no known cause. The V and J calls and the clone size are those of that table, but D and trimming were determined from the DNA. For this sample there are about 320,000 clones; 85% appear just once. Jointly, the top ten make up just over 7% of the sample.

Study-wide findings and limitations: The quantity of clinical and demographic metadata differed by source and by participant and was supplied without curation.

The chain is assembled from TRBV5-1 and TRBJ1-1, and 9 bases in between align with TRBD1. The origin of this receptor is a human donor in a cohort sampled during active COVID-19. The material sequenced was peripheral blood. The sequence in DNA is TGCGCCAGCAGCGGGGGACAGGGAAGAACTGAAGCTTTCTTT. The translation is CASSGGQGRTEAFF.